This is a list of T cell receptor beta chains from one sample in a study of T cell changes during pregnancy in multiple sclerosis. Generated by immunoSEQ multiplex PCR, the TCRdb table keeps only in-frame clones and is missing some. The sample records more than 50,000 clones, 90% to 95% being singletons. Here the sequenced sample was peripheral blood, taken before pregnancy. These receptors originate from a female donor with multiple sclerosis, enrolled in a pregnancy study. The CDR3 runs from the conserved cysteine through the conserved F or W. Each record gives: V gene, clone size, J gene, CDR3 length, D gene, CDR3 protein, CDR3 DNA. The D gene is left open where the match is weak. For some rows the clone size is stated as once, few or many, or as a class when expanded; others skip it.

TRBV7-2,NA,TRBJ2-5,14,NA,CASAPAGPLETQYF,TGTGCCAGCGCACCGGCGGGCCCTCTTGAGACCCAGTACTTC
TRBV7-2,NA,TRBJ1-2,15,TRBD1,CASSLTSTGDYGYTF,TGTGCCAGCAGCTTAACATCTACAGGGGACTATGGCTACACCTTC
TRBV12-5,NA,TRBJ2-2,15,NA,CASGFLPVNTGELFF,TGTGCTAGTGGTTTTCTCCCAGTAAACACCGGGGAGCTGTTTTTT
TRBV18,few,TRBJ1-1,15,NA,CASSPGQQRNTEAFF,TGTGCCAGCTCACCTGGACAGCAGAGGAACACTGAAGCTTTCTTT
TRBV9,NA,TRBJ2-1,15,NA,CASSVEAGTYNEQFF,TGTGCCAGCAGCGTAGAGGCAGGAACCTACAATGAGCAGTTCTTC
TRBV29-1,NA,TRBJ2-3,15,TRBD2,CSAQRGGLLTDTQYF,TGCAGCGCCCAGCGGGGGGGCCTTCTTACAGATACGCAGTATTTT
TRBV7-2,NA,TRBJ2-3,18,NA,CASSSLGGGLRGTDTQYF,TGTGCCAGCAGCTCCTTAGGTGGTGGTCTTAGAGGGACAGATACGCAGTATTTT
TRBV4-1,NA,TRBJ2-5,14,NA,CASSQSYGGETQYF,TGCGCCAGCAGCCAAAGTTACGGCGGAGAGACCCAGTACTTC
TRBV27,NA,TRBJ1-3,13,NA,CASSRNSGNTIYF,TGTGCCAGCAGCCGTAACTCTGGAAACACCATATATTTT
TRBV4-1,NA,TRBJ1-1,13,TRBD1,CASSEGARTEAFF,TGCGCCAGCAGTGAGGGGGCGCGAACTGAAGCTTTCTTT
TRBV10-3,few,TRBJ2-2,13,NA,CAARQDTTGELFF,TGTGCCGCCCGACAGGACACCACCGGGGAGCTGTTTTTT
TRBV5-4,NA,TRBJ2-3,16,NA,CASSFGPVAVSDTQYF,TGTGCCAGCAGCTTTGGTCCCGTGGCGGTGTCAGATACGCAGTATTTT
TRBV6-5,few,TRBJ1-1,13,NA,CASSQGGNTEAFF,TGTGCCAGCAGCCAAGGGGGGAACACTGAAGCTTTCTTT
TRBV9,NA,TRBJ2-4,14,NA,CASSQVAARGPQYF,TGTGCCAGCAGCCAAGTGGCAGCAAGAGGTCCTCAGTACTTC
TRBV9,NA,TRBJ2-3,16,TRBD2,CASSQGWGGGRFTQYF,TGTGCCAGCAGCCAAGGCTGGGGCGGGGGTCGGTTTACGCAGTATTTT
TRBV18,NA,TRBJ2-5,16,TRBD1,CASSPPSLTGRETQYF,TGTGCCAGCTCACCACCCTCCCTGACAGGGCGGGAGACCCAGTACTTC
TRBV7-8,NA,TRBJ2-5,16,TRBD2,CASSLTGGAVQETQYF,TGTGCCAGCAGCTTGACGGGGGGGGCTGTTCAAGAGACCCAGTACTTC
TRBV6-6,NA,TRBJ1-2,13,NA,CASRAGEGGGYTF,TGTGCCAGCCGCGCGGGGGAGGGAGGGGGCTACACCTTC
TRBV7-2,NA,TRBJ1-5,13,NA,CASGARGGQPQHF,TGTGCCAGCGGCGCTCGCGGGGGTCAGCCCCAGCATTTT
TRBV5-1,NA,TRBJ1-6,15,TRBD1,CASSPTGQGNSPLHF,TGCGCCAGCAGCCCCACCGGACAGGGGAATTCACCCCTCCACTTT
TRBV15,NA,TRBJ1-1,15,NA,CATSRGGSGGTEAFF,TGTGCCACCAGCAGAGGGGGGTCGGGGGGCACTGAAGCTTTCTTT
TRBV7-2,NA,TRBJ1-2,12,NA,CASSPGLYGYTF,TGTGCCAGCAGCCCTGGACTTTATGGCTACACCTTC
TRBV30,NA,TRBJ2-7,12,NA,CAWSVRGSEQYF,TGTGCCTGGAGTGTACGCGGGTCCGAGCAGTACTTC
TRBV2,NA,TRBJ1-1,16,NA,CASSEQVAASGTEAFF,TGTGCCAGCAGTGAACAAGTAGCGGCAAGTGGGACTGAAGCTTTCTTT
TRBV6-5,NA,TRBJ2-7,12,NA,CASSNGGVEQYF,TGTGCCAGCAGCAACGGCGGGGTCGAGCAGTACTTC
TRBV5-4,once,TRBJ2-7,13,NA,CASSLGEPGEQYF,TGTGCCAGCAGCTTGGGGGAGCCGGGGGAGCAGTACTTC
TRBV5-1,NA,TRBJ2-4,12,NA,CASSGDSTIQYF,TGCGCCAGCAGCGGGGACTCGACCATTCAGTACTTC
TRBV7-8,once,TRBJ2-3,14,NA,CASSLGLGTDTQYF,TGTGCCAGCAGCTTAGGGCTGGGCACAGATACGCAGTATTTT
TRBV27,NA,TRBJ2-7,14,TRBD1,CASTRGQGTYEQYF,TGTGCCAGCACTAGGGGACAGGGAACCTACGAGCAGTACTTC
TRBV4-2,NA,TRBJ2-3,12,NA,CASSQVKDTQYF,TGTGCCAGCAGCCAAGTTAAAGATACGCAGTATTTT
TRBV30,NA,TRBJ1-5,13,NA,CAWSVGSNQPQHF,TGTGCCTGGAGTGTCGGTAGCAATCAGCCCCAGCATTTT
TRBV7-8,NA,TRBJ1-2,15,TRBD1,CASSSPGQGAKGYTF,TGTGCCAGCAGCTCCCCCGGACAGGGGGCAAAAGGCTACACCTTC
TRBV19,NA,TRBJ1-3,15,NA,CASSMRQLSGNTIYF,TGTGCCAGTAGTATGCGGCAGCTCTCTGGAAACACCATATATTTT
TRBV4-3,NA,TRBJ2-7,13,NA,CASSHRGSYEQYF,TGCGCCAGCAGCCACCGAGGGTCCTACGAGCAGTACTTC
TRBV6-1,NA,TRBJ2-1,16,TRBD2,CASSVTSGGPYNEQFF,TGTGCCAGCAGTGTTACTAGCGGGGGCCCTTACAATGAGCAGTTCTTC
TRBV12-5,few,TRBJ1-1,13,NA,CASGLGANTEAFF,TGTGCTAGTGGTTTGGGCGCAAACACTGAAGCTTTCTTT
TRBV7-2,NA,TRBJ2-7,16,NA,CASSSVSTSITYEQYF,TGTGCCAGCAGCTCCGTTAGTACGTCTATCACCTACGAGCAGTACTTC
TRBV7-9,NA,TRBJ1-2,18,NA,CASSLNTRETNSYYGYTF,TGTGCCAGCAGCCTTAATACCCGAGAGACTAACTCGTATTATGGCTACACCTTC
TRBV9,once,TRBJ2-3,19,TRBD2,CASSVEDGGRGELRDTQYF,TGTGCCAGCAGCGTCGAGGATGGGGGGCGGGGGGAGTTGCGAGATACGCAGTATTTT
TRBV6-5,NA,TRBJ1-5,13,NA,CASSLSLYQPQHF,TGTGCCAGCAGTCTATCACTATATCAGCCCCAGCATTTT
TRBV5-6,once,TRBJ2-7,14,TRBD1,CASSFGTGGYEQYF,TGTGCCAGCAGCTTCGGGACAGGGGGGTACGAGCAGTACTTC
TRBV4-3,NA,TRBJ2-2,16,TRBD2,CASSQTSGGPGGELFF,TGCGCCAGCAGCCAAACCAGCGGGGGGCCGGGCGGGGAGCTGTTTTTT
TRBV5-4,few,TRBJ1-1,14,TRBD1,CASSSQGAVTEAFF,TGTGCCAGCAGCTCACAGGGGGCCGTCACTGAAGCTTTCTTT
TRBV6-1,once,TRBJ2-5,14,NA,CASSPRTASPPGYF,TGTGCCAGCAGTCCCCGGACAGCATCTCCCCCCGGGTACTTC
TRBV7-6,few,TRBJ1-1,13,TRBD1,CASALQGLTEAFF,TGTGCCAGCGCCTTACAGGGGCTGACTGAAGCTTTCTTT
TRBV7-2,NA,TRBJ2-7,13,NA,CASSLQEAYEQYF,TGTGCCAGCAGCTTACAGGAGGCCTACGAGCAGTACTTC
TRBV7-3,NA,TRBJ2-1,13,TRBD1,CASSRDSYNEQFF,TGTGCCAGCAGCCGGGACAGCTACAATGAGCAGTTCTTC
TRBV10-3,NA,TRBJ1-5,14,TRBD1,CATMADRGVQPQHF,TGTGCCACAATGGCAGACAGGGGCGTTCAGCCCCAGCATTTT
TRBV29-1,once,TRBJ2-7,13,NA,CSVAQGRSYEQYF,TGCAGCGTTGCCCAGGGCCGATCCTACGAGCAGTACTTC
TRBV7-2,once,TRBJ2-3,14,NA,CASSLERLPDTQYF,TGTGCCAGCAGCTTAGAGAGACTCCCAGATACGCAGTATTTT
TRBV4-3,NA,TRBJ2-2,17,TRBD2,CASSQRTSGANTGELFF,TGCGCCAGCAGCCAAAGGACTAGCGGGGCGAACACCGGGGAGCTGTTTTTT
TRBV25-1,NA,TRBJ1-1,14,NA,CASSGKGGASEAFF,TGTGCCAGCAGTGGGAAGGGGGGGGCTTCCGAAGCTTTCTTT
TRBV19,NA,TRBJ1-3,15,NA,CASSRETFSGNTIYF,TGTGCCAGTAGTAGGGAGACCTTTTCTGGAAACACCATATATTTT
TRBV6-1,NA,TRBJ2-7,14,TRBD1,CASSASGTAYEQYF,TGTGCCAGCAGTGCCTCCGGGACAGCCTACGAGCAGTACTTC
TRBV6-1,NA,TRBJ2-5,14,TRBD2,CASRVAGGQGTQYF,TGTGCCAGCAGGGTAGCGGGGGGGCAAGGGACCCAGTACTTC